The 24 T cell receptor beta chains given below trace back to one sample, sequenced in a study of cytomegalovirus exposure and HLA in healthy donors. Both 60 Vbeta primers and 13 Jbeta primers went into the PCR. TCRdb keeps only in-frame clones here, not all; method: immunoSEQ multiplex PCR. The sample holds 85,000 to 100,000 clones, 60% to 70% seen once. Input material: PBMCs. These receptors came from a woman in her twenties or thirties in good health and CMV-seronegative.

This rearrangement joins TRBV19 to TRBJ2-3; the D gene is possibly TRBD2 (6 bases). This CDR3 comprises 15 residues. Trimming left V 4 bases short and J 2 bases short, with 13 bases between. The V gene's germline CDR1 is LNHDA and CDR2 SQIVND (reference sequence). CDR3 coding DNA: TGTGCCAGTAGTACGGGCCTAGCGTCCACAGATACGCAGTATTTT. This translates into CASSTGLASTDTQYF.

The chain uses TRBV7-2 and TRBJ2-5, with a weak D call TRBD2 (6 bases). The J call is uncertain, as TRBJ2-7 better fits the DNA end. Germline CDR1 SGHTA, CDR2 FQGNSA. This CDR3 comprises 15 residues. The chain's CDR3 is CASSSILGGTYEQYF. For the CDR3, the DNA is TGTGCCAGCAGCTCAATTCTCGGCGGGACCTACGAGCAGTACTTC.

The chain couples TRBV6-6 to TRBJ2-7; TRBD1 agrees at 9 bases. The CDR3 covers 14 residues. Germline V lookup: CDR1 MNHNY, CDR2 SVGAGI (reference sequence). V lost 3 bases, J lost 2 bases, and 2 bases stayed unmatched. CDR3 amino acids: CASSYDRGTYEQYF. The CDR3 DNA reads as TGTGCCAGCAGTTATGACAGGGGGACCTACGAGCAGTACTTC.

The chain employs TRBV5-6 and TRBJ2-3; 8 nucleotides align to TRBD1. The length of the CDR3 is 15 residues. CDR1 is SGHDT, CDR2 YYEEEE, per germline. The V gene end was trimmed by 1 base and the J gene end by 7 bases; junction bases not matched to a gene: 8. CDR3 sequence (DNA): TGTGCCAGCAGCTTGCTTGGGACAGGATCATATACGCAGTATTTT. It yields the protein CASSLLGTGSYTQYF.

This clone was counted only a few times. A read error may account for a junction end that differs from germline. The chain has TRBV7-9 and TRBJ2-7, with D possibly matching TRBD1 (6 bases). The CDR3 consists of 12 residues. Germline V CDR1 and CDR2: SEHNR, FQNEAQ (reference sequence). The CDR3 coding sequence is TGTTCCAGCAGCCCAGAGGGACAAGAGCAGTACTTC. This sequence encodes CSSSPEGQEQYF. The full variable domain, its missing parts supplied by reference TRBV7-9 and TRBJ2-7, is DTGVSQNPRHKITKRGQNVTFRCDPISEHNRLYWYRQTLGQGPEFLTYFQNEAQLEKSRLLSDRFSAERPKGSFSTLEIQRTEQGDSAMYLCSSSPEGQEQYFGPGTRLTVT.

This clone came up a few times. The chain links TRBV6-6 to TRBJ1-4; 7 nucleotides match TRBD1. CDR3 size: 16 residues. The junction had 8 bases not matched to a gene; V was cut back by 2 bases and J by 5 bases. Germline assignment: CDR1 MNHNY and CDR2 SVGAGI (reference sequence). In nucleotides, the CDR3 is TGTGCCAGCAGTTACGCACAGGGGAGAGGGAATGAAAAACTGTTTTTT. It is translated as CASSYAQGRGNEKLFF.

The V and J genes are TRBV10-3 and TRBJ1-2, with unresolved D. Germline V gene sequence: CDR1 ENHRY, CDR2 SYGVKD. V was pared by 4 bases and J by 3 bases, with 12 bases between. The CDR3 totals 14 residues. CDR3: CAISGADGDYGYTF. CDR3 in DNA: TGTGCCATCAGTGGGGCGGACGGGGACTATGGCTACACCTTC.

The chain has TRBV10-2 and TRBJ2-3; D is perhaps TRBD2 (5 bases). The germline gives CDR1 WSHSY, CDR2 SAAADI. This CDR3 contains 14 residues. Deletions cut 3 bases from V and 3 bases from J, with 10 bases between. The CDR3 reads CASSDLAATDTQYF. CDR3 in DNA: TGCGCCAGCAGTGACCTAGCTGCGACAGATACGCAGTATTTT.

This clone has a handful of counts. This chain joins TRBV7-9 and TRBJ2-3; tentatively, D is TRBD2 (5 bases). V was cut by 5 bases and J by 5 bases, with 11 bases left in between. The V gene's germline CDR1 is SEHNR and CDR2 FQNEAQ (reference sequence). There are 13 residues in the CDR3. The CDR3 DNA follows: TGTGCCAGCAGCCTGGGCGCGGGAGATACGCAGTATTTT. It encodes CASSLGAGDTQYF.

The chain uses TRBV11-1 and TRBJ2-3; TRBD2 aligns across 10 bases. This CDR3 comprises 15 residues. The ends lost 6 bases at V and 7 bases at J; junction bases unmatched: 10. Germline assignment: CDR1 SGHAT and CDR2 FQDESV (reference sequence). In nucleotides, the CDR3 is TGTGCCAGCAGATCGCGTAGCGGGAGGTCTTATACGCAGTATTTT. It translates to CASRSRSGRSYTQYF.

The chain is built from TRBV4-3 and TRBJ2-7, with 7 bases fitting TRBD1. Germline V gives CDR1 LGHNA, CDR2 YSLEER. V gave up 0 bases and J gave up 2 bases; unmatched junction bases: 7. The CDR3 extends over 16 amino acids. CDR3 DNA sequence: TGCGCCAGCAGCCAAGACCTGACGACAGGGACCTACGAGCAGTACTTC. Protein sequence: CASSQDLTTGTYEQYF.

DNA of the CDR3: TGTGCCAGCAGATTCGCGGGAGTCGGCACCGGGGAGCTGTTTTTT. This gives the protein CASRFAGVGTGELFF. The chain is built from TRBV7-2 and TRBJ2-2, with 7 bases identical to TRBD2. The CDR3 length is 15 residues. Trimming removed 6 bases from V and 4 bases from J; junction bases left unmatched: 8. From germline, CDR1 is SGHTA and CDR2 FQGNSA.

J is TRBJ1-4 and V is TRBV2; 8 nucleotides line up with TRBD1. Germline trimming cut 3 bases from V and 4 bases from J; bases unmatched to any gene: 10. The CDR3 extends over 17 amino acids. CDR1 and CDR2 (germline): SNHLY, FYNNEI. The CDR3 reads CASSDDRGMSRNEKLFF. In DNA form, the CDR3 reads TGTGCCAGCAGTGACGACAGGGGAATGAGTCGTAATGAAAAACTGTTTTTT.

About this clone: An end of the junction differs from the germline gene, which may be a read error. The genes are TRBV11-2 and TRBJ2-2, with a weak D call TRBD2 (6 bases). The CDR3 consists of 15 residues. Per the germline V gene, CDR1 is SGHAT and CDR2 is FQNNGV. The CDR3 sequence is CVSSSSPGEVRELFF. CDR3 nucleotides: TGTGTCAGCAGCTCGAGCCCGGGGGAGGTCCGGGAGCTGTTTTTT.

This chain uses TRBV11-2 with TRBJ1-2; 9 nucleotides agree with TRBD1. The CDR3 covers 13 residues. After removal of 5 bases from V and 8 bases from J, the junction contained 6 bases not matched to a gene. Looked up from germline, CDR1 is SGHAT and CDR2 is FQNNGV. The CDR3 coding sequence is TGTGCCAGCAGCCCGACAGGGGGGGGAGGCTACACCTTC. Protein product: CASSPTGGGGYTF.

This clone was found a few times. The V call is TRBV11-1, the J call TRBJ2-4; no definite D call. The CDR3 consists of 15 residues. Trimming pared 2 bases from V and 9 bases from J, leaving 17 bases between. Germline V CDR1 and CDR2: SGHAT, FQDESV (reference sequence). The CDR3 protein is CASSLLPAQVAIQYF. Here the CDR3 DNA reads TGTGCCAGCAGCTTATTACCTGCCCAGGTCGCCATTCAGTACTTC.

The chain has TRBV13 and TRBJ1-2, with D perhaps matching TRBD1 (5 bases). Trimming shortened V by 5 bases and J by 4 bases, and 11 bases separated the two germline ends. This CDR3 region has 13 residues. Per the germline V gene, CDR1 is PRHDT and CDR2 is FYEKMQ (reference sequence). Written as DNA, the CDR3 is TGTGCCAGCAGCGAATCAGGGATCTATGGCTACACCTTC. Translating it yields CASSESGIYGYTF.

This chain joins TRBV20-1 and TRBJ2-7; D unclear. The CDR3 loop spans 11 amino acids. From germline, CDR1 is DFQATT and CDR2 SNEGSKA (reference sequence). V lost 5 bases and J lost 0, with 5 bases in between. CDR3 sequence: CSALYSYEQYF. Written as DNA, the CDR3 is TGCAGTGCTTTATACTCCTACGAGCAGTACTTC.

The J gene is TRBJ1-2, the V gene TRBV7-9, with D maybe TRBD1 (5 bases). This CDR3 is built from 15 residues. Trimming took 7 bases from V and 3 from J, leaving 18 bases between them. The germline gives CDR1 SEHNR, CDR2 FQNEAQ (reference sequence). The CDR3 sequence: CASTFGNRRHYGYTF. CDR3 DNA sequence: TGTGCCAGCACCTTTGGAAACAGGAGACACTATGGCTACACCTTC. Full variable domain (rest looked up from reference TRBV7-9 and TRBJ1-2): DTGVSQNPRHKITKRGQNVTFRCDPISEHNRLYWYRQTLGQGPEFLTYFQNEAQLEKSRLLSDRFSAERPKGSFSTLEIQRTEQGDSAMYLCASTFGNRRHYGYTFGSGTRLTVV.

The V gene is TRBV5-6, the J gene TRBJ2-3; 8 bases line up with TRBD2. Germline CDR1 SGHDT, CDR2 YYEEEE. The ends lost 3 bases at V and 0 bases at J; junction bases unmatched: 6. The CDR3 has 16 residues. The DNA of the CDR3 is TGTGCCAGCAGCTCGCTTGGACTAGCCAGCACAGATACGCAGTATTTT. This codes for CASSSLGLASTDTQYF.

The CDR3 loop reads CASGGLETYEQYF. The DNA of the CDR3 is TGTGCCAGCGGCGGACTGGAGACCTACGAGCAGTACTTC. The chain uses TRBV27 and TRBJ2-5, with a tentative D call TRBD2 (5 bases). The DNA end is a closer match to TRBJ2-7, so the J assignment may be wrong. The CDR3 sequence is 13 residues long. Germline V CDR1 and CDR2: MNHEY, SMNVEV (reference sequence).

In this sample, this clone turned up a few times. The V gene is TRBV19, the J gene TRBJ2-1, with TRBD2 identical over 13 bases. The length of the CDR3 is 17 residues. Unmatched junction bases numbered 9, after V lost 1 base and J lost 9 bases. The germline CDR1 and CDR2 sequences are LNHDA and SQIVND (reference sequence). The CDR3, as DNA: TGTGCCAGTAGTATAGTTCGACTAGCGGGAGGAGGAAGTGAGCAGTTCTTC. It yields the protein CASSIVRLAGGGSEQFF.

The CDR3 coding sequence is TGTGCCAGCAGTTTCCTAGCGGGAGGCTTCCATGAGCAGTTCTTC. Translated, it gives CASSFLAGGFHEQFF. The chain combines TRBV6-5 with TRBJ2-1; 11 bases agree with TRBD2. This CDR3 spans 15 amino acids. Trimming took 4 bases from V and 8 from J; bases not matched to a gene: 7. Germline V lookup: CDR1 MNHEY, CDR2 SVGAGI.

The CDR3 sequence: CASEDSPYEQYF. CDR3 nucleotide sequence: TGTGCCAGCGAAGACAGTCCCTACGAGCAGTACTTC. The chain carries TRBV6-6 and TRBJ2-7; weak D call: TRBD1 (5 bases). This CDR3 has 12 amino acids. Germline V gives CDR1 MNHNY, CDR2 SVGAGI (reference sequence). Trimming took off 8 bases at V and 2 bases at J, with 10 bases between the two ends.